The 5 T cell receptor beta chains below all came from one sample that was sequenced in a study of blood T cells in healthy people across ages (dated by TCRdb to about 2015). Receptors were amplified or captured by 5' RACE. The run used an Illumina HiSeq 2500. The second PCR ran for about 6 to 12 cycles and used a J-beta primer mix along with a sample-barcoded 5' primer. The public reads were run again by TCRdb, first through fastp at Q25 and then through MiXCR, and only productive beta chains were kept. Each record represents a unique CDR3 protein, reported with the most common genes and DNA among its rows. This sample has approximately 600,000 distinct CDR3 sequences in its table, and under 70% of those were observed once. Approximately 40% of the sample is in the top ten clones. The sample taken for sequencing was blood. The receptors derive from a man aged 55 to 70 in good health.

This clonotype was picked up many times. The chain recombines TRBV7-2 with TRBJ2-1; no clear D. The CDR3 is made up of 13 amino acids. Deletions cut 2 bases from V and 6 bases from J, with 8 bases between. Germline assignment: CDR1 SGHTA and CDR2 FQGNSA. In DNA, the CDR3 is TGTGCCAGCAGCTTAACGGCTGGCAATGAGCAGTTCTTC. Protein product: CASSLTAGNEQFF.

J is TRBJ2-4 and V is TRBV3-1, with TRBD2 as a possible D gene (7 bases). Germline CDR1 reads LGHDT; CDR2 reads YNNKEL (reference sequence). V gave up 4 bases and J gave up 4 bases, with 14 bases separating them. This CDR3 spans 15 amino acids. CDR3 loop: CASSLRGGRKNIQYF. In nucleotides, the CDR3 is TGTGCCAGCAGCCTAAGGGGGGGGAGAAAAAACATTCAGTACTTC.

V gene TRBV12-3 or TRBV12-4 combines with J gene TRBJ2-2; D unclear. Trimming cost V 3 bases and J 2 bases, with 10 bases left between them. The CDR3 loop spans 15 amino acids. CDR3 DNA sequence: TGTGCCAGCAGTTTCGGACGACCCAACACCGGGGAGCTGTTTTTT. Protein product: CASSFGRPNTGELFF.

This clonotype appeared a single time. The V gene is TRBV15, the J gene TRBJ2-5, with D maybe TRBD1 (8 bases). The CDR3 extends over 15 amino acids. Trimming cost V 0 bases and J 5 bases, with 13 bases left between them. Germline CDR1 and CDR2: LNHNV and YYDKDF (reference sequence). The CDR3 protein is CATSRDGQGGETQYF. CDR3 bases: TGTGCCACCAGCAGAGATGGACAGGGAGGGGAGACCCAGTACTTC.

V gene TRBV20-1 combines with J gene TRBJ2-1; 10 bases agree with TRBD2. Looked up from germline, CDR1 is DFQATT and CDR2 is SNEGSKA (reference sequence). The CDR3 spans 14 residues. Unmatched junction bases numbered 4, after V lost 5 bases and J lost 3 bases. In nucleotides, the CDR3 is TGCAGTGCTGATAGCGGGGGGAACTACAATGAGCAGTTCTTC. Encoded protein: CSADSGGNYNEQFF.